This section outlines one T cell receptor beta chain sequence together with its context. Ten or more counts support this clonotype. The antigen it binds to is not known. There are no base qualities to consult, and no much larger clone falls within one base. Using a constant-region primer and ProtoScript II reverse transcriptase, TCRbeta-specific cDNA was reverse-transcribed from around 520 ng total RNA. TCRbeta libraries were built with three nested multiplex PCR rounds, a slightly modified ARM-PCR procedure. Each of the first two PCR rounds ran for approximately 10 cycles and used multiplex TRBV1-TRBV30 forward primers together with a Cbeta reverse primer. A final 25-cycle PCR with Deep VentR polymerase added sample barcodes and Illumina adapters. Before sequencing, amplicons between 200 and 500 bp were purified from gel using a QIAquick gel extraction kit. An Illumina HiSeq 2500 was used to sequence the TCRbeta amplicons with 250-bp paired-end reads. As for how the authors treated the data: To recover full CDR3 sequences, reads were quality-trimmed using Trimmomatic v0.33 and paired reads were then merged using FLASH v1.2.11. V, D and J germline segments were assigned to the rearranged TCRbeta sequences by MiGEC v1.2.1b. VDJtools v1.0.0 computed clonotype statistics and Shannon-Wiener diversity indices. To reduce sampling bias, subsequent analyses other than the diversity analysis used only the 250 most abundant clonotypes in each sample. TCRdb handled the public reads itself, with Q25 trimming in fastp and clone calling in MiXCR, and kept productive beta chains. Every entry covers one CDR3 protein and lists the most common genes and DNA from its rows. The V and J calls follow TCRdb's processing rather than the paper's. In all, the sample holds about 120,000 distinct CDR3 sequences, and roughly 69% of those were seen once. The top ten constitute roughly 8.8% of the sample.

Total RNA and DNA were co-extracted from about 20-30 mg of bulk tissue with the AllPrep DNA/RNA mini kit, without cell sorting. Between November 2015 and 2016, a few patients in China with histopathologically diagnosed primary liver carcinoma had surgical resection. At the time of sampling, the patients were treatment-naive and had chronic HBV infection. Five spatially separated regions were sampled from each tumor: the superior, inferior, left-lateral and right-lateral poles, plus the tumor centre. According to histology, viable tumor cells made up more than 75% of every tumor sample. Fresh tumor and adjacent tissue pieces were bisected; one half was stored in RNAlater at -80°C, the other sent for histology. These data are taken from a study of tumor-infiltrating lymphocytes in primary liver carcinoma (dated by TCRdb to 2016 to 2017). Looking at the study overall: Of the five patients, three men and two women aged 30 to 69 years, four had hepatocellular carcinoma and one had combined HCC and intrahepatic cholangiocarcinoma. Each sample produced roughly 3.65 to 7.5 million productive TCRbeta reads, and read depth showed no significant difference between tissue types. TCRbeta repertoire sequencing, expression microarrays and whole-exome sequencing were combined in the study across five regions of each liver tumor, with adjacent normal tissue and blood also included. A total of approximately 35 specimens from 5 patients, comprising some 25 tumor regions, 5 adjacent noncancerous liver tissues and 5 peripheral blood samples, were covered by TCRbeta repertoire sequencing. Agilent mRNA microarray profiling was performed on the approximately 25 tumor region samples to relate TCRbeta repertoire diversity to the local molecular phenotype. The tumors of the five patients were staged as T1-T3 N0M0, with maximum diameters ranging from 4.2 to 10 cm. Repertoires from technical replicates were highly reproducible, with mean shared-clone rates approximately 0.92 and correlation coefficients above 0.95. On the study overall, not on this receptor specifically: Because only the TCR beta chain was sequenced and unpaired alpha chains were not captured, true repertoire diversity is likely underestimated. Only roughly 8-24% of top clones appeared in all five regions of a tumor, which suggests that tumor-infiltrating T cells are spatially heterogeneous. The top 250 clones made up a significantly larger repertoire fraction in tumors than in blood (p = 0.039). Only a few patients were included in the study, and the authors note that the findings should be validated in a larger study. Comparison of CD4+ and CD8+ T cell repertoires was precluded by the use of bulk unsorted samples. Consistent with antigen-driven expansion, pairs of tumor regions showed higher repertoire overlap (mean roughly 35%) than either tumor-adjacent pairs (approximately 17%) or tumor-blood pairs (approximately 14%).

Spanning cysteine to phenylalanine, the CDR3 consists of 15 amino acids. The DNA shown is the 45-base CDR3, in frame from base 1. V gives up 4 bases and J gives up 3 bases, and the segment between their germline ends measures 15 bases. Sequences were obtained from liver tumor tissue from sampling region 1. The sample's cell subset or site, from its label and the paper: tumor region T1, superior pole. This sequence originates from an older woman with primary liver carcinoma and hepatitis B virus infection. The rearrangement joined TRBV12-3 or TRBV12-4 to TRBJ1-2; TRBD1 could be the D gene, as 5 bases match. CDR3 reads: CASSSGAGIDYGYTF. The nucleotide sequence is given as TGTGCCAGCAGTTCTGGGGCGGGGATTGACTATGGCTACACCTTC.